Below, one TCR beta chain is given with its context. What it binds is not known. The identical CDR3 is also encoded by other nucleotide sequences in the sample. The sample comes from a study of beta chain features in type 1 diabetes. Sorting produced populations that all topped 95% purity. The authors reverse transcribed all of the isolated RNA, so sequencing captured expressed TCRB transcripts. This table comes from immunoSEQ multiplex PCR, and its TCRdb copy is limited to in-frame clones, with some not included. The sample includes 500,000 to 800,000 clones, roughly 12% seen only once; the top ten take around 0.12%. Study results and caveats: In all four CD4+ subsets, TCRB CDR3 length was significantly, moderately reduced in type 1 diabetes.

The CDR3 is made up of 11 amino acids. Trimming took off 1 base at V and 5 bases at J, with 5 bases between the two ends. The germline V gene encodes CDR1 DFQATT and CDR2 SNEGSKA (reference sequence). This receptor was taken from a man between 25 and 39 years old with type 1 diabetes. V gene TRBV20-1 combines with J gene TRBJ1-2; D gene unclear. Sample: naive CD4+ T cells from blood. This CDR3 reads CSARGVYGYTF. The CDR3 coding sequence is TGCAGTGCTAGAGGAGTGTATGGCTACACCTTC.